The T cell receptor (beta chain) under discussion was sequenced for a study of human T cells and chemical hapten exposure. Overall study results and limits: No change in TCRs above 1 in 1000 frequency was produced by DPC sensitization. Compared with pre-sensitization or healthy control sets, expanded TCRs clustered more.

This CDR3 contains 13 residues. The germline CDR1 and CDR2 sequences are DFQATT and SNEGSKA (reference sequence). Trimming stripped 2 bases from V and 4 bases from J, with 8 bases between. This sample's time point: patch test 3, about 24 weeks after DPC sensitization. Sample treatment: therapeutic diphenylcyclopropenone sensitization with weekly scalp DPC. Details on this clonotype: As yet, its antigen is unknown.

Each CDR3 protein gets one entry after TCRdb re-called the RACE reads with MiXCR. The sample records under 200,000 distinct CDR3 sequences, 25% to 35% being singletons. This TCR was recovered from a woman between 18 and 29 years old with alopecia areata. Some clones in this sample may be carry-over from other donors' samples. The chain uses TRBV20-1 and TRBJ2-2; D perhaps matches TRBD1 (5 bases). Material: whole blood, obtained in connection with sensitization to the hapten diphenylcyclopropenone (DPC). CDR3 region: CSARYRFTGELFF. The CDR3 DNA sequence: TGCAGTGCTAGATACAGGTTCACCGGGGAGCTGTTTTTT.